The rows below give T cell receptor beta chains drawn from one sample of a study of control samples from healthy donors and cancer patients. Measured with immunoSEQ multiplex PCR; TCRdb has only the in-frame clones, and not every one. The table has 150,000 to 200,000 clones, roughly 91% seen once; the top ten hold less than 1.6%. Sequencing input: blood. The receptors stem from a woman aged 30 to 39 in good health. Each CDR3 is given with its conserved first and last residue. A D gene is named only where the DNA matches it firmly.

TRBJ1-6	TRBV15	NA	CATSREGRGSPLHF
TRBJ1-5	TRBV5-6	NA	CASSPGSHPNQPQHF
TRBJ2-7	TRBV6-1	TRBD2	CASSRGGAGGEQYF
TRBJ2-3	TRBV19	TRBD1	CASSIRQGSDTQYF
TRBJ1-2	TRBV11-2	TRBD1	CASSLGTGDGYTF
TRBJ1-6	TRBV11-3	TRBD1	CASSRQGAYNSPLHF
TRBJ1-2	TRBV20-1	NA	CSARDNYGYTF
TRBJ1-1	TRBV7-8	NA	CASSLEGGTEAFF
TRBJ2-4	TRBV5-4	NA	CASSFVAKNIQYF
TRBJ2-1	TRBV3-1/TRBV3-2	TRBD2	CASSQGTSGPYNEQFF
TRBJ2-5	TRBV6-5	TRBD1	CASKGDRGGKTQYF
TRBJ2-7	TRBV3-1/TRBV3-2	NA	CASSQQGSYEQYF
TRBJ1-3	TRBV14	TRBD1	CASSLDRVSGNTIYF
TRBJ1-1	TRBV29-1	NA	CSVERGGTEAFF